This TCR beta chain was identified in a study of blood T cell repertoires in COVID-19. Study overall: Acute and convalescent COVID-19 specimens originated in the United States, Italy and Spain. T cells, B-cell-depleted T cells, or PBMCs supplied cDNA or gDNA.

CDR1 and CDR2 (germline): MDHEN, SYDVKM. The CDR3 sequence is 15 residues long. The ends were cut back, 7 bases at V and 5 bases at J, with 20 bases in the middle. In the original processing: Reference gene primer amplification gave estimated nucleated cell counts. Measured with immunoSEQ multiplex PCR; TCRdb has only the in-frame clones, and not every one. The V and J calls and clone size come from that table; D and trimming were worked out from the DNA. Of more than 200,000 clones listed, 84% are singletons. Source material: peripheral blood. V and J are TRBV28 and TRBJ2-5, with D maybe TRBD1 (6 bases). The sequence was collected from a woman aged 40 to 50 who had recovered from COVID-19. The DNA for the CDR3 is TGTGCCAGCACCCCCTGGGCAGGGGCTTTTGAGACCCAGTACTTC. Its translation is CASTPWAGAFETQYF.